The TCR beta chain described here comes from a study of cytomegalovirus exposure and HLA in healthy donors. PCR used 60 Vbeta primers and 13 Jbeta primers. Assay used: immunoSEQ multiplex PCR; TCRdb lists only in-frame clones, some missing. The table shows 150,000 to 200,000 clones, with about four fifths occurring only once. This clone was recorded a few times. Its antigen remains unknown. The CDR3 has 13 residues. V lost 6 bases, J lost 2 bases, and 4 bases stayed unmatched. Per the germline V gene, CDR1 is LNHDA and CDR2 is SQIVND (reference sequence). Findings and caveats of the study: The authors judged a highly shared variant cluster likely a sequencing artifact.

J is TRBJ2-7 and V is TRBV19; 7 positions match TRBD2. Specimen: PBMCs. The sequence derives from a woman between 50 and 59 years old in good health and CMV-seronegative. The CDR3 coding sequence is TGTGCCAGTAGCAACCGGGGGGCCTACGAGCAGTACTTC. It translates to CASSNRGAYEQYF.